Sequencing of this T cell receptor (beta chain) was carried out in a study of T cells after yellow fever vaccination. Researchers made TCR cDNA using 5'RACE template switching, and this step added a universal primer site and UMIs. TCRdb reprocessed the 5' RACE reads via MiXCR and lists one record per CDR3 protein. Of 300,000 or so distinct CDR3 sequences in the sample, around 6.8% were seen once. This CDR3 spans 13 amino acids. Trimming cost V 6 bases and J 6 bases, with 12 bases left between them. CDR1 MNHNS and CDR2 SASEGT come from the germline V gene. This clonotype was counted only a few times. Antigen unknown. Study findings and constraints: Few clonotypes appeared in both CD4 and CD8 compartments.

The TCR originated in a man aged 18 to 29 who received the YFV17D yellow fever vaccine. The sample consisted of PBMCs, taken approximately 40 days after the first yellow fever vaccination. The chain has TRBV6-1 and TRBJ2-1; tentative D call: TRBD1 (7 bases). The CDR3 region is CASSQGGLNEQFF. The CDR3 DNA reads TGTGCCAGCAGCCAGGGGGGCCTCAATGAGCAGTTCTTC.